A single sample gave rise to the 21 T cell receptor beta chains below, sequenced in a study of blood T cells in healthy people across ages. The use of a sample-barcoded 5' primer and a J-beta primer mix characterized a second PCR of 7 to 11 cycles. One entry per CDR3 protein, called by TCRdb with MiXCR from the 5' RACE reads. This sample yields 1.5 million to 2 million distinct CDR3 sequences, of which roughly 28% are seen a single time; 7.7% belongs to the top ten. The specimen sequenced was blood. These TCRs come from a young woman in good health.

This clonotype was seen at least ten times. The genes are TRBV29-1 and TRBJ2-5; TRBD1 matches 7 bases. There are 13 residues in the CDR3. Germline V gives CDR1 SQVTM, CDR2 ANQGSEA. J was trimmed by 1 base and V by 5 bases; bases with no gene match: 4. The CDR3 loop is CSVLRQGQETQYF. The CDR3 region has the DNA TGCAGCGTTCTAAGACAGGGCCAAGAGACCCAGTACTTC.

The CDR3 spells CASQVSSNQPQHF. Written as DNA, the CDR3 is TGTGCCTCCCAGGTTAGTTCCAATCAGCCCCAGCATTTT. V gene TRBV6-5 combines with J gene TRBJ1-5; D not resolved. CDR3 size: 13 residues. Trimming removed 11 bases at V and 3 bases at J, with 14 bases between. Germline V CDR1 and CDR2: MNHEY, SVGAGI.

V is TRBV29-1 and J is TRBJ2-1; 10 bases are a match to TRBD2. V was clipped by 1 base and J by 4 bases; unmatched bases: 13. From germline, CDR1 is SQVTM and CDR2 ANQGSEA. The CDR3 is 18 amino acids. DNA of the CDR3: TGCAGCGTTGAAGGCAGGGGGTTGATAGCGGGAGGATACAATGAGCAGTTCTTC. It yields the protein CSVEGRGLIAGGYNEQFF.

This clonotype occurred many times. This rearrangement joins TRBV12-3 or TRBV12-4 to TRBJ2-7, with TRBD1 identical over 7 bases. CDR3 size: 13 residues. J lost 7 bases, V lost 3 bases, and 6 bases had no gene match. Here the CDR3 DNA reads TGTGCCAGCAGTTTTGACAGGGATGGGGAGCAGTACTTC. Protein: CASSFDRDGEQYF.

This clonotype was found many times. CDR3 protein: CASSRERRGTNEQYF. DNA for the CDR3: TGCGCCAGCAGCCGAGAAAGGAGGGGGACTAACGAGCAGTACTTC. The chain recombines TRBV4-1 with TRBJ2-7; D might be TRBD2 (7 bases). The V gene's germline CDR1 is MGHRA and CDR2 YSYEKL. V lost 4 bases, J lost 5 bases, and 18 bases lay in between. The CDR3 loop spans 15 amino acids.

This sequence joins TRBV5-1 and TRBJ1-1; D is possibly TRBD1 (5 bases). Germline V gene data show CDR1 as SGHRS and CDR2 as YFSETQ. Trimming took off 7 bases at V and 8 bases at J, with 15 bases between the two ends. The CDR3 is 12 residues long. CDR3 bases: TGCGCCAGCCGATATTTTGGGGGAGAAGCTTTCTTT. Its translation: CASRYFGGEAFF.

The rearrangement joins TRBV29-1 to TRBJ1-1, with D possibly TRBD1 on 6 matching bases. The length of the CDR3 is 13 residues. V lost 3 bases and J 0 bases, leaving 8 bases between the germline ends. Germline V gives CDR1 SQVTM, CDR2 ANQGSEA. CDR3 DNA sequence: TGCAGCGTTGATCAGGGGTTGAACACTGAAGCTTTCTTT. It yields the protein CSVDQGLNTEAFF. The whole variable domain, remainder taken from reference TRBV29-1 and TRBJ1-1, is SAVISQKPSRDICQRGTSLTIQCQVDSQVTMMFWYRQQPGQSLTLIATANQGSEATYESGFVIDKFPISRPNLTFSTLTVSNMSPEDSSIYLCSVDQGLNTEAFFGQGTRLTVV.

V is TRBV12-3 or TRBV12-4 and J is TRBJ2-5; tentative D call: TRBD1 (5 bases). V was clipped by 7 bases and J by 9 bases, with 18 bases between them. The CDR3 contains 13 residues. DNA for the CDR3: TGTGCCAGCACCAGGGCCGGGCAAGGGGCCCAGTACTTC. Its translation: CASTRAGQGAQYF.

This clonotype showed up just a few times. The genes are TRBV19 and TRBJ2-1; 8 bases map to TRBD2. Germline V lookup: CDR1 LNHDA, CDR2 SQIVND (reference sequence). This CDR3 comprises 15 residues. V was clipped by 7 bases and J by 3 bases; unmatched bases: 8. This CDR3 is CASTTGLGGYNEQFF. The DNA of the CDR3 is TGTGCCAGTACTACGGGACTAGGGGGCTACAATGAGCAGTTCTTC.

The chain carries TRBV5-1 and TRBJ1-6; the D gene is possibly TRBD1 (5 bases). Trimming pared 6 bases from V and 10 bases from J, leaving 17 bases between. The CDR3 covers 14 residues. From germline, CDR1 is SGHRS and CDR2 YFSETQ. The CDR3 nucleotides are TGCGCCAGCACCTTCGAAGGGGAAGAATCACCCCTCCACTTT. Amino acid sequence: CASTFEGEESPLHF.

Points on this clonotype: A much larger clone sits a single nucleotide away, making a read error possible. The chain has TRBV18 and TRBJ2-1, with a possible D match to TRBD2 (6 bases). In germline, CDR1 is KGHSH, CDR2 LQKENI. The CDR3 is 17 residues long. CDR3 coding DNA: TGTACCAGCTCACCGGGCTTTCGGGGCGGGAACTACAATGAGCAGTTCTTC. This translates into CTSSPGFRGGNYNEQFF.

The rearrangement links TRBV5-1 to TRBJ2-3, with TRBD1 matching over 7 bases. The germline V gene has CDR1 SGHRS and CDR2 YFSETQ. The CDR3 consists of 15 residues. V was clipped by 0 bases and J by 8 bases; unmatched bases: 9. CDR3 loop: CASSLGDRASSTQYF. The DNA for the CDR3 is TGCGCCAGCAGCTTGGGGGACAGAGCATCAAGTACGCAGTATTTT.

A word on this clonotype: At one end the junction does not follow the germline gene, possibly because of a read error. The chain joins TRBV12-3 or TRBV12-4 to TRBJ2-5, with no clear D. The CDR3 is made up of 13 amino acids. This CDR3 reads CASSPSSGYEQDF. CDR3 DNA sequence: TGTGCCAGCAGTCCGTCGAGTGGCTACGAGCAGGACTTC.

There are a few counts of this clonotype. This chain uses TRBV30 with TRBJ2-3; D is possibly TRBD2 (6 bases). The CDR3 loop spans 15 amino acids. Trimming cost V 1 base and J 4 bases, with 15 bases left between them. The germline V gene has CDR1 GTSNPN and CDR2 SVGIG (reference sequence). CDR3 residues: CAWSANGRPADTQYF. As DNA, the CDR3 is TGTGCCTGGAGTGCGAACGGGAGACCCGCAGATACGCAGTATTTT.

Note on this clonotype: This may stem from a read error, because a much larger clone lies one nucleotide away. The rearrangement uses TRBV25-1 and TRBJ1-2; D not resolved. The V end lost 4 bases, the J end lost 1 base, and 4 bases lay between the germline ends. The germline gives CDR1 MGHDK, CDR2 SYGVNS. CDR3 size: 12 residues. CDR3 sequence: CASSGFNYGYTF. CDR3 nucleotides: TGTGCCAGCAGTGGCTTTAACTATGGCTACACCTTC.

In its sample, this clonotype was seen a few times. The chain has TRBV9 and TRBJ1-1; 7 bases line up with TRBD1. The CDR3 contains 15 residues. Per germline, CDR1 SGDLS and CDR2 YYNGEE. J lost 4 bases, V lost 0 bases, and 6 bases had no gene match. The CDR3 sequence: CASSVGAGGGTEAFF. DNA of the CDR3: TGTGCCAGCAGCGTAGGGGCAGGGGGAGGCACTGAAGCTTTCTTT.

CDR3 sequence: CSVRLGLHNEQFF. Written as DNA, the CDR3 is TGCAGCGTTCGATTGGGACTTCACAATGAGCAGTTCTTC. The genes are TRBV29-1 and TRBJ2-1, with D perhaps TRBD2 (6 bases). The CDR3 extends over 13 amino acids. Between the trimmed V and J ends, which lost 5 bases and 5 bases, there was a span of 13 bases. Germline V CDR1 and CDR2: SQVTM, ANQGSEA.

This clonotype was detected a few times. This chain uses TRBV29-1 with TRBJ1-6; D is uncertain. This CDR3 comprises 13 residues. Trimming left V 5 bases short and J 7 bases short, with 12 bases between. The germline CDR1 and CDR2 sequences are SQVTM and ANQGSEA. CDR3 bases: TGCAGCGTTCGAAAAGCGGGGAATTCACCCCTCCACTTT. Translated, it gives CSVRKAGNSPLHF.

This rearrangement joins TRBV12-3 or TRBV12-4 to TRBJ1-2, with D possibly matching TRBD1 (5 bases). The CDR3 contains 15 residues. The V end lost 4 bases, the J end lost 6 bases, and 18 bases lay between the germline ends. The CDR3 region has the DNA TGTGCCAGCAGTTCCCGATTTCAGGGTTCCCATGGCTACACCTTC. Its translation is CASSSRFQGSHGYTF.

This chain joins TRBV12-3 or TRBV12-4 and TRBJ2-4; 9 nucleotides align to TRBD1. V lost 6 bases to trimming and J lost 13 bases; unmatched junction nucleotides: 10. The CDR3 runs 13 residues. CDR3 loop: CASRETGGDEQYF. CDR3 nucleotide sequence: TGTGCCAGCAGGGAAACAGGGGGCGATGAGCAGTACTTC.

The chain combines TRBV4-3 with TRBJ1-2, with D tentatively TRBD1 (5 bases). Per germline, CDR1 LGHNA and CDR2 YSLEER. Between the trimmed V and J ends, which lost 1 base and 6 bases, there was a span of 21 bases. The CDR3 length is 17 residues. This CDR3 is CASSQGRDAGYNDGYTF. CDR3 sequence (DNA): TGCGCCAGCAGCCAAGGGAGGGACGCTGGATACAACGATGGCTACACCTTC.